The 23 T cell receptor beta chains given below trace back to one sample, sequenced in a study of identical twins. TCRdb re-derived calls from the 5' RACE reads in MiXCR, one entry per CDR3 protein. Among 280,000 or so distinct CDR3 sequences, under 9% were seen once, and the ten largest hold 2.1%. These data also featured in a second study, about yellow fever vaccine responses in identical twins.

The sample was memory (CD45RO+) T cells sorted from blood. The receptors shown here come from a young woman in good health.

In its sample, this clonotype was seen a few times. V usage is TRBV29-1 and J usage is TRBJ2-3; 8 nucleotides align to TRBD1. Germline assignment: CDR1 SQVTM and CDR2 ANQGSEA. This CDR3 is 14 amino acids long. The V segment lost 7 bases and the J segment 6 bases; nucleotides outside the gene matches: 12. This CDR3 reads CSGGRGRSSDTQYF. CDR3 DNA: TGCAGCGGGGGCAGGGGGCGATCCTCCGATACGCAGTATTTT.

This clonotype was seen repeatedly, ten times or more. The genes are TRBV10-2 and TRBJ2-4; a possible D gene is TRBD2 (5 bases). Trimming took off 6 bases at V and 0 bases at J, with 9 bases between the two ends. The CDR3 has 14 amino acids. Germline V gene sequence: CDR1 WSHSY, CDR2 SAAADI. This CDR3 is CASSSGLAKNIQYF. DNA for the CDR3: TGCGCCAGCAGCTCCGGACTAGCCAAAAACATTCAGTACTTC.

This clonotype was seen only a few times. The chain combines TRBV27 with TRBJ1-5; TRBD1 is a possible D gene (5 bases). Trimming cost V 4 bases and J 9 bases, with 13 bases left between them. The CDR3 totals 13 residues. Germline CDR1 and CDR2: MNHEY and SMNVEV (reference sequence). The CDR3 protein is CASSSRGGRPQHF. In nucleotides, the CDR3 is TGTGCCAGCAGTTCCCGGGGCGGGAGGCCCCAGCATTTT.

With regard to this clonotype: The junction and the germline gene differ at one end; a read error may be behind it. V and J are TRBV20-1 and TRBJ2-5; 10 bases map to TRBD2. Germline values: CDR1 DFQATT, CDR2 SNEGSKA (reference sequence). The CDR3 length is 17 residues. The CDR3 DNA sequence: TGCGGTGCTAGAACCCTAGCGGGGGAGGGCCGCTGGGAGACCCAGTACTTC. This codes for CGARTLAGEGRWETQYF.

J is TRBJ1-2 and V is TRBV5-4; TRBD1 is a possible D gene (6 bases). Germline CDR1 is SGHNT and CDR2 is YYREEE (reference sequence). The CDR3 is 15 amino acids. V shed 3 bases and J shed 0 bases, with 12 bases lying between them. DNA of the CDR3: TGTGCCAGCAGCTCCCGGGGGGCTTCTAACTATGGCTACACCTTC. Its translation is CASSSRGASNYGYTF.

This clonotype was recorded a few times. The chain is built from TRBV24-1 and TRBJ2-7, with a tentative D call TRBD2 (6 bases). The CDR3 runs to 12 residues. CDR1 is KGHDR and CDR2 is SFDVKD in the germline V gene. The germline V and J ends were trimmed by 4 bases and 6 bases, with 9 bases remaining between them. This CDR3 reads CATSEGLTEQYF. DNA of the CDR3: TGTGCCACCAGTGAGGGACTCACCGAGCAGTACTTC.

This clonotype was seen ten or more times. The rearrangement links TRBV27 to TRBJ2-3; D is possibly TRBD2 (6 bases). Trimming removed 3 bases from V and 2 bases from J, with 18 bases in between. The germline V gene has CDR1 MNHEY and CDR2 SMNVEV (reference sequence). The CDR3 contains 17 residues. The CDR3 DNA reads TGTGCCAGCAGTTTTCCTAAAGCGGGTAGGAACACAGATACGCAGTATTTT. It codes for CASSFPKAGRNTDTQYF.

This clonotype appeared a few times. The CDR3 sequence is CASSLRQGGEKLFF. As DNA, the CDR3 is TGCGCCAGCAGTCTACGACAGGGGGGGGAAAAACTGTTTTTT. The V call is TRBV4-1, the J call TRBJ1-4, with TRBD1 identical over 9 bases. CDR1 MGHRA and CDR2 YSYEKL come from the germline V gene. With V trimmed by 6 bases and J by 8 bases, 7 bases remained unmatched. This CDR3 region has 14 residues.

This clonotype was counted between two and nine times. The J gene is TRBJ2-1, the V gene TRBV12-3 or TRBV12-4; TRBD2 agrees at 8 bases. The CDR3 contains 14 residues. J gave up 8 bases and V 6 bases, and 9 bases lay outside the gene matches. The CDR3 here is CASRGTRSSHEQFF. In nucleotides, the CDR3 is TGTGCCAGCAGAGGGACTAGATCTAGCCATGAGCAGTTCTTC.

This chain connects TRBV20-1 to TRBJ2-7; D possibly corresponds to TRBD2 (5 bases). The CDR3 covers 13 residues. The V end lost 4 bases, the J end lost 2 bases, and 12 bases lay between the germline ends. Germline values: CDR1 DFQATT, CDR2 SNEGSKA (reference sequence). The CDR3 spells CSATSTGTYEQYF. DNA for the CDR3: TGCAGTGCTACCTCGACGGGGACCTACGAGCAGTACTTC.

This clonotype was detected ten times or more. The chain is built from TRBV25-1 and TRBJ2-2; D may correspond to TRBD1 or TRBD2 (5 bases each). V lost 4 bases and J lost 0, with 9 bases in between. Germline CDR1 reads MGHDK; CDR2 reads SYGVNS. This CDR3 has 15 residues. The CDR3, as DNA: TGTGCCAGCAGTGCGGGACCTCCGAACACCGGGGAGCTGTTTTTT. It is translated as CASSAGPPNTGELFF. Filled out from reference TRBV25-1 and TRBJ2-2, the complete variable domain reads EADIYQTPRYLVIGTGKKITLECSQTMGHDKMYWYQQDPGMELHLIHYSYGVNSTEKGDLSSESTVSRIRTEHFPLTLESARPSHTSQYLCASSAGPPNTGELFFGEGSRLTVL.

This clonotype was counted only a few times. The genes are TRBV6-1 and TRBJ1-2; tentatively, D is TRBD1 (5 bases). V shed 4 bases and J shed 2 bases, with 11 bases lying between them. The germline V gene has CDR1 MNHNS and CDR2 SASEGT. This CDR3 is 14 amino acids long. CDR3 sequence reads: CASSGGTLNYGYTF. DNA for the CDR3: TGTGCCAGCAGTGGGGGCACTTTAAACTATGGCTACACCTTC.

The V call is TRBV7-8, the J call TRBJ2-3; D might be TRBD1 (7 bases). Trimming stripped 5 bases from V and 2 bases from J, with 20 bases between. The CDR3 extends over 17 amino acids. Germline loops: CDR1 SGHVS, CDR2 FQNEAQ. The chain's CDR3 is CASSPAFRQGLTDTQYF. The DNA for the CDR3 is TGTGCCAGCAGCCCAGCCTTTCGACAGGGACTCACAGATACGCAGTATTTT. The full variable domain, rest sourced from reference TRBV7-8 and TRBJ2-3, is GAGVSQSPRYKVAKRGQDVALRCDPISGHVSLFWYQQALGQGPEFLTYFQNEAQLDKSGLPSDRFFAERPEGSVSTLKIQRTQQEDSAVYLCASSPAFRQGLTDTQYFGPGTRLTVL.

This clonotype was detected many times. For the CDR3, the DNA is TGTGCCAGCAGTTCCGGGACTAGCTCTCGGGAGCAGTACTTC. Amino acids: CASSSGTSSREQYF. The chain carries TRBV6-8 and TRBJ2-7, with 9 bases fitting TRBD2. J lost 7 bases, V lost 4 bases, and 8 bases had no gene match. The CDR3 loop spans 14 amino acids. Germline values: CDR1 MNHGY, CDR2 SAAAGT.

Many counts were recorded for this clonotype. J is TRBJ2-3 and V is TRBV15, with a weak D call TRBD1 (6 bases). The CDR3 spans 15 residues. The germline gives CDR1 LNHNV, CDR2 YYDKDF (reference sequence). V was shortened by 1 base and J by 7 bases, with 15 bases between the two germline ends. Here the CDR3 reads CATSRAGAGLHTQYF. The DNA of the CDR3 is TGTGCCACCAGCAGAGCAGGGGCAGGTCTTCATACGCAGTATTTT.

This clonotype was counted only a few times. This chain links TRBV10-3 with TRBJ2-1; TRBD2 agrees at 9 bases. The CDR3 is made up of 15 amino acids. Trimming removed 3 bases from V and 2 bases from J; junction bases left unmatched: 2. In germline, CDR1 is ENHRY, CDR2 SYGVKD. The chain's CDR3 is CAISEPSGTYNEQFF. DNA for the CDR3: TGTGCCATCAGTGAACCTAGCGGGACCTACAATGAGCAGTTCTTC.

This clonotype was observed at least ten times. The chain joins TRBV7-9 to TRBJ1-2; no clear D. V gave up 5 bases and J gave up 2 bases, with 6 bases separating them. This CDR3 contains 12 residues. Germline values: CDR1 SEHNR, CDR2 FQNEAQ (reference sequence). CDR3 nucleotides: TGTGCCAGCAGCGCGGACAACTATGGCTACACCTTC. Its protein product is CASSADNYGYTF.

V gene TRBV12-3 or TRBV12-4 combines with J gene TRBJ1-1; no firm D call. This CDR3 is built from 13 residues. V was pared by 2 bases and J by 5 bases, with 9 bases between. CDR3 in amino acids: CASSLPGWTEAFF. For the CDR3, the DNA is TGTGCCAGCAGTTTACCGGGTTGGACTGAAGCTTTCTTT.

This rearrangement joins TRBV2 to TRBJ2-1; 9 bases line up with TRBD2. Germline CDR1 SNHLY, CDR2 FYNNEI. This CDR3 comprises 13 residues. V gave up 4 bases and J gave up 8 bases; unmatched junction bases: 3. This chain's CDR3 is CASSGTSDHEQFF. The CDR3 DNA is TGTGCCAGCAGTGGGACTAGCGACCATGAGCAGTTCTTC.

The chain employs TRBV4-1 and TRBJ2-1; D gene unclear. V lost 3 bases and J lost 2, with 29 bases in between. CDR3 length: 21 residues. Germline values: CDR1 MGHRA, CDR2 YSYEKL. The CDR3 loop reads CASSHQVLRTPKVGPYNEQFF. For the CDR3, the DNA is TGCGCCAGCAGCCACCAGGTCCTCCGGACGCCCAAGGTCGGCCCCTACAATGAGCAGTTCTTC.

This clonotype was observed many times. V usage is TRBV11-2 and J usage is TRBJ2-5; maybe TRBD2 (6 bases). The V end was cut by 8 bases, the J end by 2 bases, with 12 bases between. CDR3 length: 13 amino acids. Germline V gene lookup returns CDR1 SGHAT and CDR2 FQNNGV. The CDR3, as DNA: TGTGCCAGCCGGGGGATGGTTCAAGAGACCCAGTACTTC. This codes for CASRGMVQETQYF.

As DNA, the CDR3 is TGTGCCAGCAGCTTCGGACACCAGAACACCGGGGAGCTGTTTTTT. This sequence encodes CASSFGHQNTGELFF. V and J are TRBV7-2 and TRBJ2-2; D is perhaps TRBD1 (5 bases). Germline-derived CDR1 and CDR2 are SGHTA and FQGNSA. The ends were cut back, 3 bases at V and 1 base at J, with 9 bases in the middle. This CDR3 spans 15 amino acids. The variable domain in full, with the rest retrieved from reference TRBV7-2 and TRBJ2-2, is GAGVSQSPSNKVTEKGKDVELRCDPISGHTALYWYRQSLGQGLEFLIYFQGNSAPDKSGLPSDRFSAERTGGSVSTLTIQRTQQEDSAVYLCASSFGHQNTGELFFGEGSRLTVL.

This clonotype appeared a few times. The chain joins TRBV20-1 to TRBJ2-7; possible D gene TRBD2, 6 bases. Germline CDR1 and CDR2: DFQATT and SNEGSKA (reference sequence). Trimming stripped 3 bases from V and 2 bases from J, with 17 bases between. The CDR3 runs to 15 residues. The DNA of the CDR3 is TGCAGTGCTAGCTCTTCGGCTAGCGTAACCTACGAGCAGTACTTC. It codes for CSASSSASVTYEQYF.